The text below deals with one TCR beta chain. This specimen belongs to a study of blood T cell repertoires in COVID-19. In the study overall: Italy, Spain and the United States were the sources of the convalescent and acute COVID-19 samples. T cells, B-cell-depleted T cells, or PBMCs supplied cDNA or gDNA.

Per the study methods: Counts of nucleated cells, estimated from reference gene primer amplification, were obtained. Generated by immunoSEQ multiplex PCR, the TCRdb table keeps only in-frame clones and is missing some. That table gives V, J and clone size, and the DNA gave D and trimming. The data contain just under 30,000 clones, 80% of them singletons. CDR3 length: 12 amino acids. Trimming cost V 5 bases and J 6 bases, with 11 bases left between them. Germline CDR1 is SNHLY and CDR2 is FYNNEI. Sequencing used peripheral blood. The clonotype was recovered from a woman aged 70-85 years with acute or convalescent COVID-19. The chain carries TRBV2 and TRBJ2-7; no firm D call. CDR3 in DNA: TGTGCCAGCAGTCCGGTCCGAGGCGAGCAGTACTTC. It codes for CASSPVRGEQYF.